A selection of T cell receptor beta chains follows, all from one sample in a study of cytomegalovirus exposure and HLA in healthy donors. Clones were sequenced by immunoSEQ multiplex PCR, and TCRdb holds only the in-frame ones, with some missing. Here the sample spans 200,000 to 250,000 clones, around 81% being singletons. The sequencing input was PBMCs. The receptors were gathered from a woman aged 45-59 years in good health and CMV-seropositive. The CDR3 runs from the conserved cysteine through the conserved F or W. Each record gives: clone size, J gene, D gene, V gene, CDR3 protein, CDR3 DNA. A D gene is named only where the DNA matches it firmly. Size is stated for part of the rows, as once, few or many counts, or as a class when the clone is expanded.

>NA|TRBJ1-4|TRBD1|TRBV7-2
CASSLNQGAGTNEKLFF
TGTGCCAGCAGCTTAAATCAGGGGGCAGGAACTAATGAAAAACTGTTTTTT
>NA|TRBJ2-7|NA|TRBV6-5
CASSPSGQISYEQYF
TGTGCCAGCAGCCCTTCCGGACAGATCTCCTACGAGCAGTACTTC
>NA|TRBJ1-2|NA|TRBV5-4
CASSLNIGPYRDTNYGYTF
TGTGCCAGCAGCCTAAACATAGGCCCCTACCGGGACACTAACTATGGCTACACCTTC
>NA|TRBJ2-1|TRBD2|TRBV7-9
CASRSGGSYNEQFF
TGTGCCAGCAGATCGGGGGGCTCCTACAATGAGCAGTTCTTC
>NA|TRBJ2-7|TRBD2|TRBV29-1
CSVEGTSGGRYEQYF
TGCAGCGTTGAAGGGACTAGCGGGGGGAGATACGAGCAGTACTTC
>NA|TRBJ1-5|NA|TRBV7-9
CASSLTGINQPQHF
TGTGCCAGCAGCTTAACAGGGATCAATCAGCCCCAGCATTTT
>once|TRBJ2-7|TRBD1|TRBV30
CARSKGQTYEQYF
TGTGCCCGCTCTAAGGGACAGACCTACGAGCAGTACTTC
>NA|TRBJ1-6|NA|TRBV28
CASSLDNRGSPLHF
TGTGCCAGCAGTTTGGATAACCGGGGTTCACCCCTCCACTTT
>NA|TRBJ2-3|TRBD1|TRBV2
CASKRDRVDTQYF
TGTGCCAGCAAAAGGGACAGGGTGGATACGCAGTATTTT
>NA|TRBJ1-1|NA|TRBV10-1
CASSEVQDFRRGTEAFF
TGCGCCAGCAGTGAAGTACAGGATTTTAGGCGGGGCACTGAAGCTTTCTTT
>NA|TRBJ1-6|NA|TRBV5-4
CASAGGIQINSPLHF
TGTGCCAGCGCCGGGGGTATTCAAATTAATTCACCCCTCCACTTT